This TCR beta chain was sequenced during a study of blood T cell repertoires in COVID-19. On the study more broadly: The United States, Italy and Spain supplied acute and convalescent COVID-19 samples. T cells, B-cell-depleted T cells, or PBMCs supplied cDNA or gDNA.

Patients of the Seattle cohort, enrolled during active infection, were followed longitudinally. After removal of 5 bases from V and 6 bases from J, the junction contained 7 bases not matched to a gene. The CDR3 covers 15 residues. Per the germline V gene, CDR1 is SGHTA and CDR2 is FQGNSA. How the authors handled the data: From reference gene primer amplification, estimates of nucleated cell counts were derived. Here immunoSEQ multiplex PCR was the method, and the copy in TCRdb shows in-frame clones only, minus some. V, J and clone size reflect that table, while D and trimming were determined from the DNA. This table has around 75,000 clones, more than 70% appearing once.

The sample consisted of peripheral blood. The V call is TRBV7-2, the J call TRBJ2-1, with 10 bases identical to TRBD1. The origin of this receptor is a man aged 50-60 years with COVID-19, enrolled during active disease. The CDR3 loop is CASSPRDRGSNEQFF. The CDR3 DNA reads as TGTGCCAGCAGCCCCCGGGACAGGGGTTCCAATGAGCAGTTCTTC.